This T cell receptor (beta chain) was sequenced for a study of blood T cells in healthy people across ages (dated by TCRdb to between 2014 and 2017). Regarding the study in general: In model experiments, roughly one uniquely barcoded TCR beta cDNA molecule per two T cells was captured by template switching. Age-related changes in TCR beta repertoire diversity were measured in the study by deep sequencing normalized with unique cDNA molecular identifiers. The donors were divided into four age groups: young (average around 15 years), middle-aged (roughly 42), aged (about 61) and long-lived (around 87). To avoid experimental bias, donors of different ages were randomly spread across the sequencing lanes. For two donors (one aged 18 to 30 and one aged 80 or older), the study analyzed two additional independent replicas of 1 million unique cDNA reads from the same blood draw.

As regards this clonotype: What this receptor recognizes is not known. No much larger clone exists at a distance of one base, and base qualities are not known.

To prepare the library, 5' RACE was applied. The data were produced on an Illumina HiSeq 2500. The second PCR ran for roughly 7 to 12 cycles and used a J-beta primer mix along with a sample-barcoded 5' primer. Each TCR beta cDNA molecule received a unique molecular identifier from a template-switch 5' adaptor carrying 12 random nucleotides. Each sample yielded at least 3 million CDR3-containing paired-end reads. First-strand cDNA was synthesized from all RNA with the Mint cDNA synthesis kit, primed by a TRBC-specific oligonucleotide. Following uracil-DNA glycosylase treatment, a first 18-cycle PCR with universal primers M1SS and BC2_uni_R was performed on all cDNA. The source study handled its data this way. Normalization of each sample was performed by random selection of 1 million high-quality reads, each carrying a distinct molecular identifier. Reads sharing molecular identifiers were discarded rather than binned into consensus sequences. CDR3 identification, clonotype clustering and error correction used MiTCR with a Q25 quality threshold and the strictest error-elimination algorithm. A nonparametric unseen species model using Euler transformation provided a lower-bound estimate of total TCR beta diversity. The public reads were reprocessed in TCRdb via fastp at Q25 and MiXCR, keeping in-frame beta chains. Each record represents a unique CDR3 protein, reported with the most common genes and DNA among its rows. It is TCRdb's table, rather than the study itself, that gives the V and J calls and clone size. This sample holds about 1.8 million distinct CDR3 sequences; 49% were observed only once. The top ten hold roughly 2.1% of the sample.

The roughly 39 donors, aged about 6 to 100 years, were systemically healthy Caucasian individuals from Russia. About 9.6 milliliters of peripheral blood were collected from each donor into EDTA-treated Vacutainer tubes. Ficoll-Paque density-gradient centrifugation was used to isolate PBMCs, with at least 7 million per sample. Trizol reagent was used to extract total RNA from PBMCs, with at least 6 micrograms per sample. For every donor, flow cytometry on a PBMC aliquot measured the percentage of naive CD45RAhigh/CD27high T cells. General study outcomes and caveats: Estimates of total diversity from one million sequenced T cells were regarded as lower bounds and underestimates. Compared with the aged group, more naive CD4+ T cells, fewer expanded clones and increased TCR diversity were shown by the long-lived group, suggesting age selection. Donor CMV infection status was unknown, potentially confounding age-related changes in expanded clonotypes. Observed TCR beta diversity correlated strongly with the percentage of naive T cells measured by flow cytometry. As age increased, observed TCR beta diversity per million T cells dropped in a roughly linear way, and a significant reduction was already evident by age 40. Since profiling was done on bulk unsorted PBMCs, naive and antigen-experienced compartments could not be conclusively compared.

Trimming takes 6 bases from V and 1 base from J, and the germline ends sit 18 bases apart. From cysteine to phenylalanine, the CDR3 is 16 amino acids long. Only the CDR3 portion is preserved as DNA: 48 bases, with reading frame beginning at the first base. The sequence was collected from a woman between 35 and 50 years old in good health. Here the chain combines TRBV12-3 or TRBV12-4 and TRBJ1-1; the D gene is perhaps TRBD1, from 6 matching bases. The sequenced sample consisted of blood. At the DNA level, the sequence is TGTGCCAGCAGGATGTCGCCCACGGGGGCGAACACTGAAGCTTTCTTT. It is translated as CASRMSPTGANTEAFF.